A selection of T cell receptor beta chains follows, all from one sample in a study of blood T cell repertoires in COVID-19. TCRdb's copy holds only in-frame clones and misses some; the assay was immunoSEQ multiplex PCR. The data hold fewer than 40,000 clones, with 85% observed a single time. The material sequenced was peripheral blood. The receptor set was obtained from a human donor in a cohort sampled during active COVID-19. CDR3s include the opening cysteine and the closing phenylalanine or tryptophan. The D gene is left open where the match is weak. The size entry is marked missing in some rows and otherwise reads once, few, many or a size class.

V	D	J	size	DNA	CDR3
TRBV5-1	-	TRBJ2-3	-	TGCGCCAGCACGGAGCGTGCAGGGTCCGCCACAGATACGCAGTATTTT	CASTERAGSATDTQYF
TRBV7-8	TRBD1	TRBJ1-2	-	TGTGCCAGCAGCTCGACAGGGGTTGGCTATGGCTACACCTTC	CASSSTGVGYGYTF
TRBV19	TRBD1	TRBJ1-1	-	TGTGCCAGTAGTAACAGGGGGAGAACGGGGCCCATGAACACTGAAGCTTTCTTT	CASSNRGRTGPMNTEAFF
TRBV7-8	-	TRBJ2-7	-	TGTGCCAGCAGCTTAGCGCTTGGGGGGGGCAGGGAAGCCTACGAGCAGTACTTC	CASSLALGGGREAYEQYF
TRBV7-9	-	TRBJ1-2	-	TGTGCCAGCAGCTTAGTACAGGGTGACTATGGCTACACCTTC	CASSLVQGDYGYTF
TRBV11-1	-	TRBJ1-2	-	TGTGCCAGCGGCGATGGGGCAAACTATGGCTACACCTTC	CASGDGANYGYTF
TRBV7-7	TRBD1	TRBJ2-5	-	TGTGCTAGCAGCATGGACAGGAAAGAGACCCAGTACTTC	CASSMDRKETQYF
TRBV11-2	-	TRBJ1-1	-	TGTGCCAGCAGCTTCGTGAACACTGAAGCTTTCTTT	CASSFVNTEAFF
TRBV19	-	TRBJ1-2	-	TGTGCCAGTAAAGGGGCAGGGGCCCCGGGGGGCTACACCTTC	CASKGAGAPGGYTF
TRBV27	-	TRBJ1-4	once	TGTGCCAGCAGTCTAACAGGGTTGGGGGAAAAACTGTTTTTT	CASSLTGLGEKLFF
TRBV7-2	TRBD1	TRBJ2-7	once	TGTGCCAGCTTACCGGTGACAGGGGTCTACGAGCAGTACTTC	CASLPVTGVYEQYF
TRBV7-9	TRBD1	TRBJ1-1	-	TGTGCCAGCAGCTCGGGACAGACCTTGAGGGACACTGAAGCTTTCTTT	CASSSGQTLRDTEAFF
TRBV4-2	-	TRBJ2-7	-	TGTGCCAGCAGCGAGGGGGGGTACGAGCAGTACTTC	CASSEGGYEQYF
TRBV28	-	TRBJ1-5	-	TGTGCCAGCAGTACCACCCTGGACAGATTTAATCAGCCCCAGCATTTT	CASSTTLDRFNQPQHF
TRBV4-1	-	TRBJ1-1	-	TGCGCCAGCAGCCAAGGACAGATGAACACTGAAGCTTTCTTT	CASSQGQMNTEAFF
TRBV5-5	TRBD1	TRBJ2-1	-	TGTGCCAGCAGCTTGGTCTCACAGGGGGGATATGAGCAGTTCTTC	CASSLVSQGGYEQFF
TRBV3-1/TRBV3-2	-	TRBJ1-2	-	TGTGCCAGCAGCCAAAATCCGGGACTGAGAAACTATGGCTACACCTTC	CASSQNPGLRNYGYTF
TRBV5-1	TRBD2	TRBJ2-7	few	TGCGCCAGCAGCTTGACGGGGACTAGCGGAGGGGCCTACGAGCAGTACTTC	CASSLTGTSGGAYEQYF
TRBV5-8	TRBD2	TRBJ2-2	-	TGTGCCACCACTAGCGGGAGGACCGGGGAGCTGTTTTTT	CATTSGRTGELFF
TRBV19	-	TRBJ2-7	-	TGTGCCAGTAGTACGGAAGGACAGCGCACCTACGAGCAGTACTTC	CASSTEGQRTYEQYF
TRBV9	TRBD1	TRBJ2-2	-	TGTGCCAGCAGCGCGCGACAGGGGGTCGGCACCGGGGAGCTGTTTTTT	CASSARQGVGTGELFF
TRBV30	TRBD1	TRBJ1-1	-	TGTGCCTGGAACCCCCTGACAGGGTTAGCTTTCTTT	CAWNPLTGLAFF
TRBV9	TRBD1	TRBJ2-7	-	TGTGCCAGCAGCGTGGCCTCCGGGACAGGGGTAGGCGAGCAGTACTTC	CASSVASGTGVGEQYF
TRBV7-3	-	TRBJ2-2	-	TGTGCCAGCGCCACAGGAAACACCGGGGAGCTGTTTTTT	CASATGNTGELFF
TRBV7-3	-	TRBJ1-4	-	TGCGCCAGCAGCCGGGGGGCGCGGGGTGAAAAACTGTTTTTT	CASSRGARGEKLFF
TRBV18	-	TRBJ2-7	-	TGTGCCAGCTCACTGGGGGCGACCTACGAGCAGTACTTC	CASSLGATYEQYF
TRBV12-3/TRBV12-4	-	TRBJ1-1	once	TGTGCCAGCATCACAGGGAGGAACACTGAAGCTTTCTTT	CASITGRNTEAFF
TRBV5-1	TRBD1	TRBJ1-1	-	TGCGCCAGCAGCTGGACACAGGGGGGAAACACTGAAGCTTTCTTT	CASSWTQGGNTEAFF
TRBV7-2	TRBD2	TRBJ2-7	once	TGTGCCAGCAGCCCAGCGGGACTAGGGGCTGACGAGCAGTACTTC	CASSPAGLGADEQYF
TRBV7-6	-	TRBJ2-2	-	TGTGCCAGCAGCCCCCTAGCGACGGAGCTGTTTTTT	CASSPLATELFF
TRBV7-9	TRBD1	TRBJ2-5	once	TGTGCCAGCAGCCAGGACAGGGGGGACCAAGAGACCCAGTACTTC	CASSQDRGDQETQYF
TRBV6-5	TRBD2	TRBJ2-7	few	TGTGCCAGCAGTTCCCGACTAGCGGGAGGGTACGAGCAGTACTTC	CASSSRLAGGYEQYF
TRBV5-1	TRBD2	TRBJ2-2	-	TGCGCCAGCAGCTCCAGCGGGAGGGGAACCGGGGAGCTGTTTTTT	CASSSSGRGTGELFF
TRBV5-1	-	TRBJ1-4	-	TGCGCCAGCAGCTTGTCGTCTCGCCGGAATGAAAAACTGTTTTTT	CASSLSSRRNEKLFF
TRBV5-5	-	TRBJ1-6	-	TGTGCCAGCAGCTTGACGGTACCGGGAATATCCGGTTCACCCCTCCACTTT	CASSLTVPGISGSPLHF
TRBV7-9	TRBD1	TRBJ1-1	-	TGTGCCAGCAGTATGACAGGGGTGGGCACTGAAGCTTTCTTT	CASSMTGVGTEAFF
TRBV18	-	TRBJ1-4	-	TGTGCCAGCTCACCGTTCCCTACGGGGGAAAAACTGTTTTTT	CASSPFPTGEKLFF
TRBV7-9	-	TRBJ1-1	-	TGTGCCAGCAGCTCACCCGTCCAGGCACCAAACACTGAAGCTTTCTTT	CASSSPVQAPNTEAFF
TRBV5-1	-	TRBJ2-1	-	TGCGCCAGCAGCTTGGACGGGGACTCGGAAATCTATGAGCAGTTCTTC	CASSLDGDSEIYEQFF
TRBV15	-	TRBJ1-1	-	TGTGCCACCAGCAGAGATCGGGGGGCCCCAGCTTTCTTT	CATSRDRGAPAFF
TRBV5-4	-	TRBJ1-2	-	TGTGCCAGCAGTTACGACAGCCCCTATGGCTACACCTTC	CASSYDSPYGYTF
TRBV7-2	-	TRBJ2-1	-	TGTGCCAGCAGCCCCGAGGCGGGAACCTACAATGAGCAGTTCTTC	CASSPEAGTYNEQFF
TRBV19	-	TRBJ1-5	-	TGTGCCAGTAGTATATTGGGGGCAGAAGAGGTATATCAGCCCCAGCATTTT	CASSILGAEEVYQPQHF
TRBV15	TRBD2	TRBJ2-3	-	TGTGCCACCAGCAAGACCTTGACTAGCGGGACCGATACGCAGTATTTT	CATSKTLTSGTDTQYF
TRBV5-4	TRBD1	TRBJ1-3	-	TGTGCCAGCAGCTTGGAGGGGGCTAAGCGGAACACCATATATTTT	CASSLEGAKRNTIYF
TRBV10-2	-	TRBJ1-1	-	TGCGCCAGCAGCCCCGGACAGTTGAACACTGAAGCTTTCTTT	CASSPGQLNTEAFF
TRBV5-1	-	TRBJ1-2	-	TGCGCCAGCAGCTTGGGACAGGTCGACTATGGCTACACCTTC	CASSLGQVDYGYTF
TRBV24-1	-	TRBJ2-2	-	TGTGCCACCAGTCCTGGCCCCACCGGGGAGCTGTTTTTT	CATSPGPTGELFF
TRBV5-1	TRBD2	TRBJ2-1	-	TGCGCCAGCAGCCAAAATAGCGGGAGGGCCTACAATGAGCAGTTCTTC	CASSQNSGRAYNEQFF
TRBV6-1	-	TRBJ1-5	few	TGTGCCAGCAGTGACAGGGAAAAACAGCCCCAGCATTTT	CASSDREKQPQHF
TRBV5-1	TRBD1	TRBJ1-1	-	TGCGCCAGCAGCCTGGACAGGGGGACTGAAGCTTTCTTT	CASSLDRGTEAFF
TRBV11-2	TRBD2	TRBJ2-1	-	TGTGCCAGCAGCTTAGATGGGCGGGGGTCGCGTGAGCAGTTCTTC	CASSLDGRGSREQFF
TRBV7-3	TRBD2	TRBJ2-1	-	TGTGCCAGCAGCTTAGGAACTGGACTAGCAAGTGATGAGCAGTTCTTC	CASSLGTGLASDEQFF
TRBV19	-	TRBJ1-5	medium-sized	TGTGCCAGTAGTAAAGGACTGGGCGGTAATCAGCCCCAGCATTTT	CASSKGLGGNQPQHF
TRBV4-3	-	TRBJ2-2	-	TGCGCCAGCAGCCAAGGGACTACCCTGAATACCGGGGAGCTGTTTTTT	CASSQGTTLNTGELFF